The T cell receptor (beta chain) under discussion was sequenced for a study of regulatory T cells in long-lasting Graves disease. Time point given: newly diagnosed GD, antithyroid drugs for less than 3 months. The TCR library was made from RNA that had been extracted from PBMCs in TRIzol. Whole-study results and caveats: TRBV28, TRBJ1-2 and TRBJ2-5 were segments that persistent disease favored. Authors noted too few samples as a limitation.

Germline assignment: CDR1 SGHNT and CDR2 YYREEE (reference sequence). There are 15 residues in the CDR3. Trimming pared 1 base from V and 6 bases from J, leaving 11 bases between. This clonotype appeared a single time. Its antigen remains unidentified. Arm-PCR of CDR3 regions and iRepertoire HTBI primers were used to build TCR beta libraries. TCRdb processed the multiplex PCR reads anew with MiXCR; each CDR3 protein has one entry. In the table there are 500,000 to 700,000 distinct CDR3 sequences, about 15% of which are singletons. In addition, the sample was reused for a study of T cells in Graves' hyperthyroidism and ophthalmopathy.

This TCR derives from a woman in her 30s with Graves disease. The source material was peripheral blood mononuclear cells (PBMCs), sampled at new diagnosis, from a patient treated with antithyroid drugs. This sequence joins TRBV5-4 and TRBJ1-6; no clear D. The CDR3 DNA is TGTGCCAGCAGCTTGTTTACGGGTCCTAATTCACCCCTCCACTTT. Amino acid sequence: CASSLFTGPNSPLHF.